The source of this T cell receptor (beta chain) is a study of blood T cell repertoires in COVID-19. Study information: Acute and convalescent COVID-19 specimens originated in the United States, Italy and Spain.

The CDR3 sequence is 19 residues long. V was pared by 0 bases and J by 2 bases, with 12 bases of the junction left unmatched. Germline V lookup: CDR1 MNHEY, CDR2 SVGEGT. Sequencing used immunoSEQ multiplex PCR; TCRdb keeps in-frame clones, though not all of them. The table has fewer than 250,000 clones, nearly 85% seen once. This receptor was taken from a human donor in a cohort sampled during active COVID-19. The sequencing input was peripheral blood. The rearrangement links TRBV6-2 or TRBV6-3 to TRBJ2-1; 8 bases agree with TRBD2. In DNA, the CDR3 is TGTGCCAGCAGTTACTCACTCTGGTCCGGGACTAGTACCTACAATGAGCAGTTCTTC. Translated: CASSYSLWSGTSTYNEQFF.